What follows are 19 T cell receptor beta chains derived from one specimen sequenced in a study of PD-1 blockade in classical Hodgkin lymphoma. As to time point: cycle 4 day 1 (C4D1), after around six weeks of nivolumab. In every patient, relapse followed autologous stem cell transplantation, while exposure to brentuximab vedotin differed. CD4+ T cells were purified from thawed PBMCs by negative selection. The table came from immunoSEQ multiplex PCR; TCRdb's copy has only in-frame clones and leaves some out. Among over 10,000 clones listed, roughly 90% were seen once. The sequences come from CD4+ T cells from blood, collected before the fourth cycle of nivolumab. These receptors were obtained from a human donor with classical Hodgkin lymphoma.

The DNA of the CDR3 is TGTGCCAGCACCATCGGACAGGAGGGGGATCAGCCCCAGCATTTT. Protein sequence: CASTIGQEGDQPQHF. The chain couples TRBV28 to TRBJ1-5, with 7 bases aligning to TRBD1. CDR3 length: 15 residues. J was trimmed by 5 bases and V by 7 bases; bases with no gene match: 11. CDR1 and CDR2 from the germline V gene are MDHEN and SYDVKM.

This sequence joins TRBV7-8 and TRBJ2-1, with 7 nucleotides matching TRBD1. This CDR3 comprises 18 residues. Germline V gene lookup returns CDR1 SGHVS and CDR2 FQNEAQ. The V segment lost 2 bases and the J segment 5 bases; nucleotides outside the gene matches: 15. CDR3 nucleotide sequence: TGTGCCAGCAGCTTAAGTAACCTGCGACAGGGTCGTAACAATGAGCAGTTCTTC. This translates into CASSLSNLRQGRNNEQFF.

This clone was recorded only once. The V call is TRBV29-1, the J call TRBJ2-3, with D unresolved. V lost 4 bases to trimming and J lost 4 bases, with 6 bases between them. Germline CDR1 SQVTM, CDR2 ANQGSEA. CDR3 length: 11 amino acids. For the CDR3, the DNA is TGCAGCGTTGTTCCCCCAGATACGCAGTATTTT. Its protein is CSVVPPDTQYF.

This chain links TRBV6-1 with TRBJ2-7, with a tentative D call TRBD2 (6 bases). Trimming removed 7 bases at V and 0 bases at J, with 13 bases between. There are 14 residues in the CDR3. The V gene's germline CDR1 is MNHNS and CDR2 SASEGT. As DNA, the CDR3 is TGTGCCAGCACCGGGAGACGGTACTCCTACGAGCAGTACTTC. The encoded protein is CASTGRRYSYEQYF.

This clone was detected once. This sequence joins TRBV7-9 and TRBJ1-4, with D possibly being TRBD1 (5 bases). The V gene lost 1 base and the J gene lost 8 bases, with 14 bases spanning the gap. Per germline, CDR1 SEHNR and CDR2 FQNEAQ (reference sequence). The CDR3 is made up of 15 amino acids. CDR3 protein: CASSLDSGAGEKLFF. The CDR3 DNA is TGTGCCAGCAGCTTAGATTCCGGGGCAGGGGAAAAACTGTTTTTT.

This clone has just one count. J is TRBJ1-5 and V is TRBV2; 7 bases are a match to TRBD1. V was clipped by 6 bases and J by 2 bases; unmatched bases: 7. CDR1 is SNHLY and CDR2 is FYNNEI in the germline V gene. This CDR3 comprises 15 residues. The CDR3: CASSDQTGGNQPQHF. CDR3 nucleotides: TGTGCCAGCAGCGACCAAACAGGGGGCAATCAGCCCCAGCATTTT.

The rearrangement joins TRBV18 to TRBJ2-3; possible D gene TRBD1, 5 bases. This CDR3 region has 13 residues. The germline V and J ends were trimmed by 8 bases and 6 bases, with 15 bases remaining between them. The germline gives CDR1 KGHSH, CDR2 LQKENI. DNA for the CDR3: TGTGCCAGCCGTGGCAGGGCTGGGGATACGCAGTATTTT. Residues: CASRGRAGDTQYF.

This clone was counted once. V gene TRBV11-2 combines with J gene TRBJ2-5, with D possibly matching TRBD1 (8 bases). Germline V gene data show CDR1 as SGHAT and CDR2 as FQNNGV. The CDR3 extends over 14 amino acids. V dropped 5 bases and J dropped 4 bases, with 14 bases sitting between them. For the CDR3, the DNA is TGTGCCAGCAGCACATACAGGGGGGGAGAGACCCAGTACTTC. This codes for CASSTYRGGETQYF.

This clone showed up just a few times. The CDR3 region is CSVPTGDSTNEKLFF. CDR3 nucleotide sequence: TGCAGCGTTCCTACAGGGGATTCAACTAATGAAAAACTGTTTTTT. The rearrangement joins TRBV29-1 to TRBJ1-4; 7 bases match TRBD1. CDR1 SQVTM and CDR2 ANQGSEA come from the germline V gene. This CDR3 contains 15 residues. The V segment lost 5 bases and the J segment 0 bases; nucleotides outside the gene matches: 6.

This clone was observed a single time. The chain recombines TRBV5-1 with TRBJ2-3; 9 bases agree with TRBD2. CDR1 is SGHRS, CDR2 YFSETQ, per germline. V trimming: 5 bases; J trimming: 2 bases; junction bases outside the gene matches: 6. CDR3 size: 15 residues. The CDR3 sequence is CASRESGGSTDTQYF. DNA of the CDR3: TGCGCCAGCAGGGAAAGCGGGGGGTCCACAGATACGCAGTATTTT.

V usage is TRBV29-1 and J usage is TRBJ1-1; D ambiguous. The CDR3 spans 13 residues. With 1 base removed from V and 7 bases from J, the gap between germline ends came to 13 bases. From germline, CDR1 is SQVTM and CDR2 ANQGSEA. CDR3 protein: CSVEVSRRGEAFF. As DNA, the CDR3 is TGCAGCGTTGAAGTTAGTCGCCGGGGTGAAGCTTTCTTT.

The rearrangement joins TRBV10-3 to TRBJ2-7, with 7 bases matching TRBD1. J gave up 2 bases and V 10 bases, and 11 bases lay outside the gene matches. In germline, CDR1 is ENHRY, CDR2 SYGVKD. CDR3 length: 14 residues. CDR3 bases: TGTGCCACCGAGGATCCGGGACAGACCTACGAGCAGTACTTC. This gives the protein CATEDPGQTYEQYF.

The V call is TRBV16, the J call TRBJ1-6; 9 bases fit TRBD1. V dropped 3 bases and J dropped 7; count of bases not matched to a gene: 7. The CDR3 loop spans 16 amino acids. Germline lookup yields CDR1 KGHSY and CDR2 FQNENV. CDR3 DNA: TGTGCCAGCAGCCACCTGACAGGGGGTCTCAATTCACCCCTCCACTTT. It yields the protein CASSHLTGGLNSPLHF. Together with reference TRBV16 and TRBJ1-6, the CDR3 gives the full variable domain: GEEVAQTPKHLVRGEGQKAKLYCAPIKGHSYVFWYQQVLKNEFKFLISFQNENVFDETGMPKERFSAKCLPNSPCSLEIQATKLEDSAVYFCASSHLTGGLNSPLHFGNGTRLTVT.

The V call is TRBV4-2, the J call TRBJ2-1, with D maybe TRBD1 (5 bases). This CDR3 spans 18 amino acids. V lost 0 bases, J lost 2 bases, and 17 bases lay in between. CDR1 and CDR2 (germline): LGHNA, YNFKEQ. The CDR3 loop reads CASSQEGAALAAYNEQFF. The CDR3 nucleotides are TGTGCCAGCAGCCAAGAAGGGGCAGCCCTGGCGGCCTACAATGAGCAGTTCTTC.

V is TRBV5-1 and J is TRBJ2-5; 9 bases are a match to TRBD2. The CDR3 runs to 15 residues. CDR1 is SGHRS, CDR2 YFSETQ, per germline. Trimming took 3 bases from V and 2 from J; bases not matched to a gene: 5. The CDR3 is CASSSGTSLQETQYF. The CDR3 coding sequence is TGCGCCAGCAGCTCGGGGACTAGCCTACAAGAGACCCAGTACTTC.

The chain uses TRBV28 and TRBJ2-3, with 10 positions matching TRBD1. CDR1 and CDR2 (germline): MDHEN, SYDVKM. Trimming took 3 bases from V and 6 from J; bases not matched to a gene: 6. The length of the CDR3 is 15 residues. The CDR3 sequence: CASSLRDRGRDTQYF. The CDR3 DNA reads as TGTGCCAGCAGTTTGAGGGACAGGGGAAGGGATACGCAGTATTTT.

V usage is TRBV5-6 and J usage is TRBJ2-1, with unresolved D. In germline, CDR1 is SGHDT, CDR2 YYEEEE. Trimming stripped 3 bases from V and 6 bases from J, with 13 bases between. This CDR3 region has 14 residues. This CDR3 is CASSSLTRSNEQFF. The CDR3 DNA follows: TGTGCCAGCAGCTCCCTAACTCGGAGCAATGAGCAGTTCTTC.

CDR3 nucleotides: TGCGCCAGCAGCCAATTGCCCCGGACTAGCGGGACGGGCGGGGAGCTGTTTTTT. It specifies CASSQLPRTSGTGGELFF. The chain recombines TRBV4-1 with TRBJ2-2; 12 bases line up with TRBD2. Trimming took 2 bases from V and 7 from J; bases not matched to a gene: 11. Germline values: CDR1 MGHRA, CDR2 YSYEKL. This CDR3 spans 18 amino acids.

This clone showed up just once. One junction end disagrees with the germline gene, perhaps due to a read error. Other DNA sequences in this sample translate to the same CDR3. V and J are TRBV18 and TRBJ1-6; TRBD1 might be the D (6 bases). CDR3 length: 14 residues. The V gene's germline CDR1 is KGHSH and CDR2 LQKENI. CDR3 sequence: CASSPLDSNSPLHF. In nucleotides, the CDR3 is TGTGCCAGCTCACCTCTGGACAGTAATTCACCCCTCCATTTT.